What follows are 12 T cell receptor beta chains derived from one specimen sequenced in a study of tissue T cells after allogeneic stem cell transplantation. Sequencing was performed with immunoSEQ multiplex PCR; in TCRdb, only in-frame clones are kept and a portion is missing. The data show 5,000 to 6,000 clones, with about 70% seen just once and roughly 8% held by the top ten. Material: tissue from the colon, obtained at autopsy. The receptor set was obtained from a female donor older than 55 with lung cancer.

The CDR3 DNA sequence: TGTGCCAGTAGTCGGGACAGGGGTTACGAGCAGTACTTC. Its translation is CASSRDRGYEQYF. V is TRBV19 and J is TRBJ2-7; 10 nucleotides line up with TRBD1. The CDR3 length is 13 residues. With 5 bases clipped from V and 4 bases from J, the junction kept 2 bases outside the gene matches. Germline lookup yields CDR1 LNHDA and CDR2 SQIVND (reference sequence).

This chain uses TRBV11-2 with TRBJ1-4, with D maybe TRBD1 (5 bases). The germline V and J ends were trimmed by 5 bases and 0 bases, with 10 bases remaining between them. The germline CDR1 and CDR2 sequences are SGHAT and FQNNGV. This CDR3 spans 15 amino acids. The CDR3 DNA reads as TGTGCCAGCAGCCACAGGCCCGCAACTAATGAAAAACTGTTTTTT. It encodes CASSHRPATNEKLFF. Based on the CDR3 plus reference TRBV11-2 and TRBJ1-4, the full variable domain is EAGVAQSPRYKIIEKRQSVAFWCNPISGHATLYWYQQILGQGPKLLIQFQNNGVVDDSQLPKDRFSAERLKGVDSTLKIQPAKLEDSAVYLCASSHRPATNEKLFFGSGTQLSVL.

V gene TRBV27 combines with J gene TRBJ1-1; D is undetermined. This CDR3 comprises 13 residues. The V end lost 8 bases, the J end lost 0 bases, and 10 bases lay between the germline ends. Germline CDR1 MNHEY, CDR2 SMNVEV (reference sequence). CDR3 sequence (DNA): TGTGCCAGCTGGAGCATTGTGAACACTGAAGCTTTCTTT. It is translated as CASWSIVNTEAFF.

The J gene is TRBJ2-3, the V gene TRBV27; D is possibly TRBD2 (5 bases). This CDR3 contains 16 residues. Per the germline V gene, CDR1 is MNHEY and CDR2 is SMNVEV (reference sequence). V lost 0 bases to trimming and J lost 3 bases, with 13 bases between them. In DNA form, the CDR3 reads TGTGCCAGCAGTTTATCGCCGAGCGGAAAAACAGATACGCAGTATTTT. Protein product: CASSLSPSGKTDTQYF.

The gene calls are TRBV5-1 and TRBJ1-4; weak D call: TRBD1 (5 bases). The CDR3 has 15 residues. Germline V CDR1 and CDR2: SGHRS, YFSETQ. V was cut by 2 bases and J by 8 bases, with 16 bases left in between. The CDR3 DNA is TGCGCCAGCAGCTTAACCCAGGGTGCAAAGGAAAAACTGTTTTTT. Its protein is CASSLTQGAKEKLFF.

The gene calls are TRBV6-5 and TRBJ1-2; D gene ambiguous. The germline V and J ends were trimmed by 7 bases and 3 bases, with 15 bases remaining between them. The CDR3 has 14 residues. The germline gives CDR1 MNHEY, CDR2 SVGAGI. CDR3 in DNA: TGTGCCAGCACCGGGGTCGTGGCAGACTATGGCTACACCTTC. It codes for CASTGVVADYGYTF.

CDR3: CASSLVTVVGSYNEQFF. The CDR3 DNA reads TGTGCCAGCAGCTTAGTGACGGTTGTCGGCTCCTACAATGAGCAGTTCTTC. The chain joins TRBV11-2 to TRBJ2-1; unclear D gene. Trimming removed 1 base at V and 0 bases at J, with 13 bases between. The CDR3 totals 17 residues. CDR1 SGHAT and CDR2 FQNNGV come from the germline V gene.

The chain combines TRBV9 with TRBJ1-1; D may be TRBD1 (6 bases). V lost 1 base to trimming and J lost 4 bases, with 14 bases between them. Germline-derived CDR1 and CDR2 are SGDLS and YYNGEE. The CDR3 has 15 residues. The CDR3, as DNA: TGTGCCAGCAGCGTACGTCCAGGGGCGGGCACTGAAGCTTTCTTT. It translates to CASSVRPGAGTEAFF. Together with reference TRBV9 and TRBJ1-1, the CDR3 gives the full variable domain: DSGVTQTPKHLITATGQRVTLRCSPRSGDLSVYWYQQSLDQGLQFLIQYYNGEERAKGNILERFSAQQFPDLHSELNLSSLELGDSALYFCASSVRPGAGTEAFFGQGTRLTVV.

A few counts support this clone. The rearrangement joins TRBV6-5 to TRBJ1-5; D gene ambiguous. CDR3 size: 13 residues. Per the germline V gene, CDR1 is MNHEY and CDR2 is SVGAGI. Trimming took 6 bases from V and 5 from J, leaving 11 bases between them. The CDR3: CASRGQAYQPQHF. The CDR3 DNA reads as TGTGCCAGCAGGGGCCAGGCGTATCAGCCCCAGCATTTT.

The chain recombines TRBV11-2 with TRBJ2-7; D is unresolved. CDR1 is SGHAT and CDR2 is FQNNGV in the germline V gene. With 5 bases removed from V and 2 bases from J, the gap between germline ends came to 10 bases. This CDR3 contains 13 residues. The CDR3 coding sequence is TGTGCCAGCAGCCTAGGCTGGGCCTACGAGCAGTACTTC. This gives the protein CASSLGWAYEQYF.

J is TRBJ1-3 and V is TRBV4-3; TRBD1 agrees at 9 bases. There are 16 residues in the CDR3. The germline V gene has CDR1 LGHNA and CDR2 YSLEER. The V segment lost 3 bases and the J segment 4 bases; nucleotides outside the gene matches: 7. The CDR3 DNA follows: TGCGCCAGCAGCCACGTTCCGGGACAGGGAGGAAACACCATATATTTT. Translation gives CASSHVPGQGGNTIYF.

The CDR3 nucleotides are TGTGCCAGCAGTCGGTCATTCGGCTACACCTTC. Translating gives CASSRSFGYTF. The chain couples TRBV12-3 or TRBV12-4 to TRBJ1-2; D is ambiguous. This CDR3 comprises 11 residues. V was cut by 5 bases and J by 8 bases, with 9 bases left in between.